These 23 T cell receptor beta chains share one sample of origin, sequenced in a study of human T cells and chemical hapten exposure (dated by TCRdb to the early 2020s). The method behind the library was RACE. The sequencer was a NextSeq 500. The raw public reads went through TCRdb reprocessing: fastp at Q25, MiXCR clone calling, in-frame beta chains kept. CDR3 protein duplicates are merged, each entry listing the most common genes and DNA. The sample includes approximately 120,000 distinct CDR3 sequences, with more than 7% observed a single time. The top ten hold 3% to 4% of the sample. What this sample's time point label stands for: patch test 2, 6 weeks after DPC sensitization. The treatment or condition label, read with the paper, signifies: therapeutic diphenylcyclopropenone sensitization with weekly scalp DPC. Here the sequenced sample was whole blood, taken in connection with sensitization to the hapten diphenylcyclopropenone (DPC). The receptors stem from a middle-aged woman with alopecia areata. Some clones in this sample may be carry-over from other donors' samples.

This clonotype was counted at least ten times. The chain uses TRBV11-2 and TRBJ2-1, with no clear D. The CDR3 is 13 residues long. Per the germline V gene, CDR1 is SGHAT and CDR2 is FQNNGV. Trimming left V 2 bases short and J 7 bases short, with 9 bases between. The CDR3 loop reads CASSLSLQNEQFF. CDR3 bases: TGTGCCAGCAGCTTATCCCTACAGAATGAGCAGTTCTTC.

This clonotype has a count of ten or more. DNA for the CDR3: TGTGCCATCAGTGAATCCAGGGGGACCCAAGAGACCCAGTACTTC. Translating gives CAISESRGTQETQYF. V and J are TRBV10-3 and TRBJ2-5, with 7 positions matching TRBD1. Germline loops: CDR1 ENHRY, CDR2 SYGVKD. This CDR3 comprises 15 residues. The junction had 5 bases not matched to a gene; V was cut back by 3 bases and J by 1 base.

This chain connects TRBV3-1 to TRBJ2-6; the D gene could be TRBD1 or TRBD2 (5 bases each). The V end was cut by 0 bases, the J end by 12 bases, with 15 bases between. This CDR3 spans 15 amino acids. Germline CDR1 LGHDT, CDR2 YNNKEL (reference sequence). The CDR3 nucleotides are TGTGCCAGCAGCCAAGAGTCTTACGGGGCCCCCGTCCTGACTTTC. Residues: CASSQESYGAPVLTF.

This clonotype turned up a few times. This chain links TRBV4-1 with TRBJ2-3; D ambiguous. Trimming stripped 0 bases from V and 2 bases from J, with 9 bases between. This CDR3 contains 15 residues. CDR1 MGHRA and CDR2 YSYEKL come from the germline V gene. The CDR3 here is CASSQEGRTTDTQYF. CDR3 nucleotide sequence: TGCGCCAGCAGCCAAGAAGGACGGACCACAGATACGCAGTATTTT.

This clonotype was counted between two and nine times. The chain joins TRBV7-3 to TRBJ2-7; D may match TRBD1 or TRBD2 (5 bases each). The CDR3 extends over 13 amino acids. V dropped 4 bases and J dropped 5 bases, with 12 bases sitting between them. Looked up from germline, CDR1 is SGHTA and CDR2 is FQGTGA. CDR3 in amino acids: CASSYSRGDEQYF. The CDR3 DNA reads as TGTGCCAGCAGCTATAGCAGAGGGGACGAGCAGTACTTC. Looking up the rest from reference TRBV7-3 and TRBJ2-7 gives the full variable domain: GAGVSQTPSNKVTEKGKYVELRCDPISGHTALYWYRQSLGQGPEFLIYFQGTGAADDSGLPNDRFFAVRPEGSVSTLKIQRTERGDSAVYLCASSYSRGDEQYFGPGTRLTVT.

The CDR3 sequence is CASSEAPASGGEETQYF. The CDR3 DNA follows: TGTGCCAGCAGTGAAGCGCCGGCTAGCGGGGGGGAAGAGACCCAGTACTTC. The chain carries TRBV6-1 and TRBJ2-5; 12 nucleotides line up with TRBD2. The V gene's germline CDR1 is MNHNS and CDR2 SASEGT. The junction had 5 bases not matched to a gene; V was cut back by 0 bases and J by 3 bases. This CDR3 spans 17 amino acids.

This clonotype showed up many times. The rearrangement uses TRBV6-2 or TRBV6-3 and TRBJ1-5, with 7 nucleotides matching TRBD1. The CDR3 runs to 20 residues. After removal of 6 bases from V and 5 bases from J, the junction contained 25 bases not matched to a gene. Germline V CDR1 and CDR2: MNHEY, SVGEGT. The CDR3 sequence is CASRRLTGDRVVAGHQPQHF. DNA of the CDR3: TGTGCCAGCAGACGTTTAACCGGAGACAGGGTTGTGGCGGGCCATCAGCCCCAGCATTTT.

This clonotype has at least ten counts. The chain uses TRBV3-1 and TRBJ2-5, with unresolved D. The V and J ends lost 3 bases and 8 bases respectively, with 7 bases between them. This CDR3 has 11 amino acids. CDR1 and CDR2 from the germline V gene are LGHDT and YNNKEL (reference sequence). This chain's CDR3 is CASSQTGTQYF. The CDR3 DNA follows: TGTGCCAGCAGCCAGACCGGAACCCAGTACTTC.

As regards this clonotype: A much larger clone differs by one base, so this may be a read error. This sequence joins TRBV7-2 and TRBJ1-2; the D is unclear. The V end was cut by 5 bases, the J end by 11 bases, with 9 bases between. Per germline, CDR1 SGHTA and CDR2 FQGNSA. The CDR3 is 10 amino acids. This CDR3 reads CASSLLWYTF. The CDR3 bases are TGTGCCAGCAGCCTCCTGTGGTACACCTTC.

There are a few counts of this clonotype. The V and J genes are TRBV14 and TRBJ1-1; D unclear. V dropped 0 bases and J dropped 3 bases, with 5 bases sitting between them. CDR1 SGHDN and CDR2 FVKESK come from the germline V gene. CDR3 size: 13 residues. CDR3 region: CASSQDPDTEAFF. CDR3 DNA: TGTGCCAGCAGCCAAGACCCCGACACTGAAGCTTTCTTT.

This clonotype showed up just a few times. The chain is built from TRBV29-1 and TRBJ2-5, with D possibly being TRBD1 (6 bases). Germline CDR1 reads SQVTM; CDR2 reads ANQGSEA. This CDR3 has 17 residues. V was cut by 4 bases and J by 0 bases, with 21 bases left in between. The CDR3 is CSVVWPFGRGYQETQYF. CDR3 bases: TGCAGCGTTGTGTGGCCTTTTGGCAGGGGTTACCAAGAGACCCAGTACTTC.

CDR3 coding DNA: TGTGCCAGCAGCCAAGAGTCGGTCCGGGAAGGCTACACCTTC. Residues: CASSQESVREGYTF. This chain uses TRBV4-2 with TRBJ1-2; no firm D call. Germline assignment: CDR1 LGHNA and CDR2 YNFKEQ. This CDR3 region has 14 residues. V lost 0 bases and J 8 bases, leaving 13 bases between the germline ends.

This clonotype showed up many times. The chain is built from TRBV12-3 or TRBV12-4 and TRBJ2-7, with a tentative D call TRBD1 (6 bases). This CDR3 spans 16 amino acids. The V gene lost 5 bases and the J gene lost 1 base, with 18 bases spanning the gap. CDR3: CASSSVLGTSSYEQYF. The DNA for the CDR3 is TGTGCCAGCAGTAGTGTATTGGGGACATCGTCCTACGAGCAGTACTTC.

This clonotype came up a few times. CDR3 sequence reads: CASSRQLANTGELFF. CDR3 nucleotides: TGTGCCAGCAGCCGTCAACTCGCGAACACCGGGGAGCTGTTTTTT. This rearrangement joins TRBV7-2 to TRBJ2-2; no definite D call. V was cut by 5 bases and J by 0 bases, with 10 bases left in between. The CDR3 runs 15 residues. Germline CDR1 is SGHTA and CDR2 is FQGNSA. Using reference TRBV7-2 and TRBJ2-2 for the parts outside the CDR3, the full variable domain is GAGVSQSPSNKVTEKGKDVELRCDPISGHTALYWYRQSLGQGLEFLIYFQGNSAPDKSGLPSDRFSAERTGGSVSTLTIQRTQQEDSAVYLCASSRQLANTGELFFGEGSRLTVL.

This clonotype was picked up many times. The rearrangement uses TRBV18 and TRBJ1-2; D gene unclear. Germline lookup yields CDR1 KGHSH and CDR2 LQKENI. The CDR3 extends over 18 amino acids. Trimming removed 0 bases from V and 0 bases from J, with 17 bases in between. The CDR3 DNA reads as TGTGCCAGCTCACCACCAGTTGGGAAGGCTGTAGCTAACTATGGCTACACCTTC. This gives the protein CASSPPVGKAVANYGYTF.

This clonotype was seen repeatedly, ten times or more. The J gene is TRBJ1-2, the V gene TRBV10-3; TRBD1 agrees at 9 bases. The CDR3 spans 13 residues. Unmatched junction bases numbered 5, after V lost 5 bases and J lost 7 bases. Germline V gives CDR1 ENHRY, CDR2 SYGVKD. CDR3 sequence (DNA): TGTGCCATCAGTCCCGGGACAGGGTTTGGCTACACCTTC. This codes for CAISPGTGFGYTF.

CDR3: CASSLGVNPHYEQYF. In nucleotides, the CDR3 is TGTGCCAGCAGCCTCGGAGTTAATCCCCACTACGAGCAGTACTTC. The chain employs TRBV3-1 and TRBJ2-7; D uncertain. The CDR3 sequence is 15 residues long. Trimming took off 4 bases at V and 3 bases at J, with 16 bases between the two ends. The germline gives CDR1 LGHDT, CDR2 YNNKEL (reference sequence).

CDR3 DNA: TGTGCCAGCAGTTTACAGGGCCTCCCGAACACTGAAGCTTTCTTT. It yields the protein CASSLQGLPNTEAFF. This chain joins TRBV27 and TRBJ1-1; tentatively, D is TRBD1 (5 bases). The CDR3 has 15 residues. V was clipped by 2 bases and J by 1 base, with 11 bases between them. Germline V gene data show CDR1 as MNHEY and CDR2 as SMNVEV (reference sequence).

The chain joins TRBV4-2 to TRBJ1-3; 9 bases align to TRBD1. The J segment lost 0 bases and the V segment lost 4 bases, leaving 4 bases of the junction unmatched. This CDR3 is 16 amino acids long. In germline, CDR1 is LGHNA, CDR2 YNFKEQ. CDR3 sequence (DNA): TGTGCCAGCAGCCGGGACAGGGACAGCTCTGGAAACACCATATATTTT. Protein: CASSRDRDSSGNTIYF.

V and J are TRBV29-1 and TRBJ2-6; D is uncertain. The germline V gene has CDR1 SQVTM and CDR2 ANQGSEA. This CDR3 comprises 12 residues. Trimming stripped 7 bases from V and 2 bases from J, with 6 bases between. CDR3 DNA sequence: TGCAGCGCGGTGGCTGGGGCCAACGTCCTGACTTTC. It codes for CSAVAGANVLTF.

V gene TRBV7-2 combines with J gene TRBJ1-3; D is ambiguous. Germline V gene sequence: CDR1 SGHTA, CDR2 FQGNSA. This CDR3 spans 15 amino acids. The V end was cut by 5 bases, the J end by 7 bases, with 18 bases between. DNA of the CDR3: TGTGCCAGCAGCCCCCCCGGCCTGTATGGTAACACCATATATTTT. This gives the protein CASSPPGLYGNTIYF.

The chain uses TRBV6-2 or TRBV6-3 and TRBJ1-5, with D maybe TRBD1 (6 bases). In germline, CDR1 is MNHEY, CDR2 SVGEGT. The CDR3 runs 16 residues. Trimming took off 7 bases at V and 0 bases at J, with 16 bases between the two ends. In nucleotides, the CDR3 is TGTGCCAGCAATGCCTGGGGGCCATATAGCAATCAGCCCCAGCATTTT. Residues: CASNAWGPYSNQPQHF.

This clonotype has just a few counts. The chain links TRBV7-9 to TRBJ1-1; 8 bases are shared with TRBD1. The V gene end was trimmed by 7 bases and the J gene end by 4 bases; junction bases not matched to a gene: 14. The CDR3 extends over 16 amino acids. Germline loops: CDR1 SEHNR, CDR2 FQNEAQ (reference sequence). CDR3 amino acids: CASTLGQGGSRTEAFF. The CDR3, as DNA: TGTGCCAGCACCCTAGGACAGGGCGGGTCGCGCACTGAAGCTTTCTTT.